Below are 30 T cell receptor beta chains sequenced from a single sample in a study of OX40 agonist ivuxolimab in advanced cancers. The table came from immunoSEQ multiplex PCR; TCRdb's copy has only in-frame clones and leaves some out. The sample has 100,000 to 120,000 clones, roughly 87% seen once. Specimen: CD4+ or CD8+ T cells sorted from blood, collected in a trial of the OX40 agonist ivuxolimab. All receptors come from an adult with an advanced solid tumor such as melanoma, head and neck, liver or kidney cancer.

CDR3 residues: CASSLEGGITEAFF. DNA for the CDR3: TGTGCCAGCAGCTTAGAAGGGGGGATCACTGAAGCTTTCTTT. This chain uses TRBV11-2 with TRBJ1-1, with D tentatively TRBD1 (6 bases). Germline values: CDR1 SGHAT, CDR2 FQNNGV. The CDR3 spans 14 residues. V was trimmed by 0 bases and J by 4 bases, leaving 9 bases between them.

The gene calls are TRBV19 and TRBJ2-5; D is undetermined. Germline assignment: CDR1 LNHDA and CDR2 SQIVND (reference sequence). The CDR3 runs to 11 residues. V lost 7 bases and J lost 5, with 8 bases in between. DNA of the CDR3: TGTGCCAGTAAAGGGAAGGAGACCCAGTACTTC. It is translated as CASKGKETQYF.

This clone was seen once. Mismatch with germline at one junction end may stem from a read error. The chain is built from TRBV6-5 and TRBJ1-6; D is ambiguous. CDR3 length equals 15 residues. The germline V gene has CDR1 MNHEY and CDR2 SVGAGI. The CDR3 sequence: CASSYSEGYISPLHF. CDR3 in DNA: TGTGCCAGCAGTTACTCGGAAGGGTATATTTCACCCCTCCACTTT.

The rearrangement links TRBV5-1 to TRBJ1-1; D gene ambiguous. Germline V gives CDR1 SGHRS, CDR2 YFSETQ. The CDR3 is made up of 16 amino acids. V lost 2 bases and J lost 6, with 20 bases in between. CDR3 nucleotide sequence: TGCGCCAGCAGCTTCAGCGGCTCTGAGGGTCGGCCTGAAGCTTTCTTT. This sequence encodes CASSFSGSEGRPEAFF.

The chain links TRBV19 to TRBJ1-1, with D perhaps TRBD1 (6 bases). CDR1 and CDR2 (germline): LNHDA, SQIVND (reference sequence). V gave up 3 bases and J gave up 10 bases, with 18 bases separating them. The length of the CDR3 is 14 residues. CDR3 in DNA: TGTGCCAGTAGTATGGCGCAGGGGTATCGGGGAGCTTTCTTT. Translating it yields CASSMAQGYRGAFF.

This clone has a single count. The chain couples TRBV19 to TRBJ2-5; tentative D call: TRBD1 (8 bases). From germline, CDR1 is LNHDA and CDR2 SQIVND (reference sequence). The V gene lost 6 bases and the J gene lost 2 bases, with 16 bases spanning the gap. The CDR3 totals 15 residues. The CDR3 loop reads CASSPGGTGQETQYF. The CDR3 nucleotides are TGTGCCAGTAGCCCCGGGGGGACAGGACAAGAGACCCAGTACTTC.

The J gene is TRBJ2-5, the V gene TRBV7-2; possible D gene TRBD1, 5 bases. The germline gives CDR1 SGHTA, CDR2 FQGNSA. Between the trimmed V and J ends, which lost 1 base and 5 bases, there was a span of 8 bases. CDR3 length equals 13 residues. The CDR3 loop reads CASSLVQGETQYF. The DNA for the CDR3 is TGTGCCAGCAGCTTAGTTCAGGGTGAGACCCAGTACTTC.

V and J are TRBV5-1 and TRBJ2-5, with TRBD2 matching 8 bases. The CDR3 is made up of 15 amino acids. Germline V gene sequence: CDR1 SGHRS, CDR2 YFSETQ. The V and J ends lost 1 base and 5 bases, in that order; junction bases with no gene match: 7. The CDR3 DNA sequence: TGCGCCAGCAGCTTGCTTGGGACTAGTGCGGAGACCCAGTACTTC. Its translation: CASSLLGTSAETQYF. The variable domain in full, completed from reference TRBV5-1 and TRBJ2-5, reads KAGVTQTPRYLIKTRGQQVTLSCSPISGHRSVSWYQQTPGQGLQFLFEYFSETQRNKGNFPGRFSGRQFSNSRSEMNVSTLELGDSALYLCASSLLGTSAETQYFGPGTRLLVL.

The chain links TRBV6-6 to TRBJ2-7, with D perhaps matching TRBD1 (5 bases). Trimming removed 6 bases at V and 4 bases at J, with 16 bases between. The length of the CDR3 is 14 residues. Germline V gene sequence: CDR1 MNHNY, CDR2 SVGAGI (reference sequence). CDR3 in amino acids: CASRGRGLAYEQYF. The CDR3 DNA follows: TGTGCCAGCAGGGGTAGGGGTTTGGCATACGAGCAGTACTTC.

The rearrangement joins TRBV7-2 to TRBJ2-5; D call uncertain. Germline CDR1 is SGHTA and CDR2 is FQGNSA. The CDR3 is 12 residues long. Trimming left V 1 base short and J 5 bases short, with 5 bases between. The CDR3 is CASSLGAETQYF. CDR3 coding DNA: TGTGCCAGCAGCTTAGGAGCGGAGACCCAGTACTTC.

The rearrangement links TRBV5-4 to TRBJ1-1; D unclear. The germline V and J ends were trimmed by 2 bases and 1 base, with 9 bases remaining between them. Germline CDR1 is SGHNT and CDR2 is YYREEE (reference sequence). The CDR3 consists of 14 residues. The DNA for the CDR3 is TGTGCCAGCAGCTTAACCTCGGGGAACACTGAAGCTTTCTTT. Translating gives CASSLTSGNTEAFF.

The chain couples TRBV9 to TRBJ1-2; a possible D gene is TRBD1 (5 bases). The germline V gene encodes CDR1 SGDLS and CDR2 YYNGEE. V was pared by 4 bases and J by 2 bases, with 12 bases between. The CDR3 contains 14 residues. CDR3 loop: CASSTSTENYGYTF. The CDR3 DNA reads TGTGCCAGCAGCACTTCGACAGAAAACTATGGCTACACCTTC. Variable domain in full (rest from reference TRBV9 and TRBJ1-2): DSGVTQTPKHLITATGQRVTLRCSPRSGDLSVYWYQQSLDQGLQFLIQYYNGEERAKGNILERFSAQQFPDLHSELNLSSLELGDSALYFCASSTSTENYGYTFGSGTRLTVV.

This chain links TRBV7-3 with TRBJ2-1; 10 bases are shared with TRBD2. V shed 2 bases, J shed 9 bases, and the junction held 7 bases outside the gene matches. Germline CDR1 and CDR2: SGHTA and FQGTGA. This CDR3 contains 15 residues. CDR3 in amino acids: CASSLPSGGSGEQFF. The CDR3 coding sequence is TGTGCCAGCAGCTTACCTAGCGGGGGTTCAGGTGAGCAGTTCTTC. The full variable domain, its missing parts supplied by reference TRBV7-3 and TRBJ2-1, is GAGVSQTPSNKVTEKGKYVELRCDPISGHTALYWYRQSLGQGPEFLIYFQGTGAADDSGLPNDRFFAVRPEGSVSTLKIQRTERGDSAVYLCASSLPSGGSGEQFFGPGTRLTVL.

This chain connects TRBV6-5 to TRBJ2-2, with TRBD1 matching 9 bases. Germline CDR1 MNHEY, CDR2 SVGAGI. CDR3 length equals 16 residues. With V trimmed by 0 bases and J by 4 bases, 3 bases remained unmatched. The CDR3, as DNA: TGTGCCAGCAGTTACTCGGGGACAGGGACCACCGGGGAGCTGTTTTTT. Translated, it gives CASSYSGTGTTGELFF.

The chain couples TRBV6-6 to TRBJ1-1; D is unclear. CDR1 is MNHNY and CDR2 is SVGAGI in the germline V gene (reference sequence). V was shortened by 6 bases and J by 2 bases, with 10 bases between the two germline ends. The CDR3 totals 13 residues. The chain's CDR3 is CASRARVNTEAFF. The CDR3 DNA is TGTGCCAGCAGGGCGAGGGTAAACACTGAAGCTTTCTTT.

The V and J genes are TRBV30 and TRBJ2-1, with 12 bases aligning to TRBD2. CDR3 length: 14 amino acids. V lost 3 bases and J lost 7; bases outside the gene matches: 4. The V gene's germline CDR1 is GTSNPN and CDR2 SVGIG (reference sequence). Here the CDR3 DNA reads TGTGCCTGGAGGACTAGCGGGAGTTCAAATGAGCAGTTCTTC. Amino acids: CAWRTSGSSNEQFF.

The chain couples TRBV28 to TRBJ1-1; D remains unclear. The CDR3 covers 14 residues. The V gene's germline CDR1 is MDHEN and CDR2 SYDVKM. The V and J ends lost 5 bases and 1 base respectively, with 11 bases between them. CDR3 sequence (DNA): TGTGCCAGCAGTCCGGCTCGGGGGAACACTGAAGCTTTCTTT. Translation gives CASSPARGNTEAFF.

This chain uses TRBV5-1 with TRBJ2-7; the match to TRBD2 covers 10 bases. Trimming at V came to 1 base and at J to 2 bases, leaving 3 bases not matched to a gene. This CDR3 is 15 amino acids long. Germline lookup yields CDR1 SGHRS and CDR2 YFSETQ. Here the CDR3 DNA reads TGCGCCAGCAGCTTGCCTAGCGGGGGAACCTACGAGCAGTACTTC. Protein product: CASSLPSGGTYEQYF.

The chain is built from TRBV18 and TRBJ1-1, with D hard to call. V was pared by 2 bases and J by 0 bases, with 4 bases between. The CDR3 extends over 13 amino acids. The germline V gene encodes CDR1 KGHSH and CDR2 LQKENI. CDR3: CASSPELNTEAFF. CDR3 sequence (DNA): TGTGCCAGCTCACCAGAATTGAACACTGAAGCTTTCTTT.

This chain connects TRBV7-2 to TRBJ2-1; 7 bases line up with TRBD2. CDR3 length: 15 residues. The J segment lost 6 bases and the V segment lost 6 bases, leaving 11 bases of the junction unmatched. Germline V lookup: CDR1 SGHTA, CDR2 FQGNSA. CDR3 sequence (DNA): TGTGCCAGCAGAAACCCGGGAGGTCAGGGCAATGAGCAGTTCTTC. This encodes CASRNPGGQGNEQFF.

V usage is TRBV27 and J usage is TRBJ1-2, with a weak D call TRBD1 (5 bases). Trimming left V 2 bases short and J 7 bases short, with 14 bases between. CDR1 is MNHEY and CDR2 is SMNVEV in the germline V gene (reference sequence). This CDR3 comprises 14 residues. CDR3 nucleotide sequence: TGTGCCAGCAGTTTAGGCCGAGGGGAGATTGGCTACACCTTC. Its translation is CASSLGRGEIGYTF.

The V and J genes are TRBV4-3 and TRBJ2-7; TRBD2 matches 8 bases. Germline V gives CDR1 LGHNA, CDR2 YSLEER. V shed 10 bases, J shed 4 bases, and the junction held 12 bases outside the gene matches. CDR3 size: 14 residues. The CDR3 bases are TGCGCCACCCACTCCGGGACTAGAGGATACGAGCAGTACTTC. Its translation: CATHSGTRGYEQYF.

The CDR3 is CASSQLGQTTGELFF. Written as DNA, the CDR3 is TGCGCCAGCAGCCAACTGGGACAGACCACCGGGGAGCTGTTTTTT. The chain has TRBV4-3 and TRBJ2-2; 7 nucleotides agree with TRBD1. J lost 4 bases, V lost 2 bases, and 4 bases had no gene match. The CDR3 contains 15 residues. The germline V gene encodes CDR1 LGHNA and CDR2 YSLEER.

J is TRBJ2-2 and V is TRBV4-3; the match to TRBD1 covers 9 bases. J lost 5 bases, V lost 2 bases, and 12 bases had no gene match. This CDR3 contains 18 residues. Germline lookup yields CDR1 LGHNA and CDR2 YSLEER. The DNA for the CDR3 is TGCGCCAGCAGCCAATTGCCACCGGGACAGGGTATAACCGGGGAGCTGTTTTTT. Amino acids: CASSQLPPGQGITGELFF.

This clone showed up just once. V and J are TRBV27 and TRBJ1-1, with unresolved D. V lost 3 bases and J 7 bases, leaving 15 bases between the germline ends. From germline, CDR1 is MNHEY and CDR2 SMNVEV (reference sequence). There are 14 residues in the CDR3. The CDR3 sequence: CASSFGPVEGEAFF. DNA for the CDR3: TGTGCCAGCAGTTTCGGTCCAGTTGAGGGTGAAGCTTTCTTT.

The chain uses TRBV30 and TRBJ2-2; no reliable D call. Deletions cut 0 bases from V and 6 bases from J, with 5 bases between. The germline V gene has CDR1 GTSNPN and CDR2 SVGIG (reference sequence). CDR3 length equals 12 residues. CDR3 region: CAWSVYPGELFF. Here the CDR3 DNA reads TGTGCCTGGAGTGTTTATCCCGGGGAGCTGTTTTTT.

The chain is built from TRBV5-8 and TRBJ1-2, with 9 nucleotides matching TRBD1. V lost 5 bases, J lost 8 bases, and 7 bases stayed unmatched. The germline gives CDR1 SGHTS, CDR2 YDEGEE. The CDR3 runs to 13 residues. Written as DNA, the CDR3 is TGTGCCAGCAGTACCGGGACAGGGTACGGCTACACCTTC. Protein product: CASSTGTGYGYTF.

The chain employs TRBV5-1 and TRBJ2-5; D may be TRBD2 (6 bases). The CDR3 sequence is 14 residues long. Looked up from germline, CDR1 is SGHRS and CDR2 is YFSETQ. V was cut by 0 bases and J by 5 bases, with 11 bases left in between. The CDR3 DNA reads TGCGCCAGCAGCTTGGGGGACTTGATGGAGACCCAGTACTTC. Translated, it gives CASSLGDLMETQYF.

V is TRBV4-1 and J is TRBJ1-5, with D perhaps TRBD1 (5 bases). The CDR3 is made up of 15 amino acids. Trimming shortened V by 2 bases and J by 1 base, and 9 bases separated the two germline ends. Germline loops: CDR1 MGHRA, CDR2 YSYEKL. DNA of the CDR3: TGCGCCAGCAGCCAACAGGGTCTGAGCAATCAGCCCCAGCATTTT. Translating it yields CASSQQGLSNQPQHF.

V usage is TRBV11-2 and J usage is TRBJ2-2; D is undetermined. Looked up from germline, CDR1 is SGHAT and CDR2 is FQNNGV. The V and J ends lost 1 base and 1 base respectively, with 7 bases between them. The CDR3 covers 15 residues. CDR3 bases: TGTGCCAGCAGCTTAGTTACTGGGAACACCGGGGAGCTGTTTTTT. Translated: CASSLVTGNTGELFF.